These 5 T cell receptor beta chains originate from one sample sequenced in a study of human T cells and chemical hapten exposure. TCRdb passed the RACE reads through MiXCR, listing each CDR3 protein once. The sample yields around 150,000 distinct CDR3 sequences, roughly 15% seen once. Sample time point: patch test 1, 2 weeks after DPC sensitization. The treatment here: therapeutic diphenylcyclopropenone sensitization with weekly scalp DPC. The sequenced sample was whole blood, obtained in connection with sensitization to the hapten diphenylcyclopropenone (DPC). The receptor set was obtained from a woman aged 25 to 39 with alopecia areata. Some clones in this sample may be carry-over from other donors' samples.

This clonotype occurred a few times. This CDR3 is CASSRQWEDTQYF. The CDR3 DNA sequence: TGTGCCAGCAGCCGTCAGTGGGAAGATACGCAGTATTTT. The chain recombines TRBV7-2 with TRBJ2-3; D is unclear. The CDR3 runs 13 residues. Trimming removed 5 bases from V and 5 bases from J, with 11 bases in between. The germline V gene has CDR1 SGHTA and CDR2 FQGNSA.

This clonotype came up many times. The chain links TRBV6-2 or TRBV6-3 to TRBJ2-7; D call uncertain. V lost 5 bases, J lost 0 bases, and 17 bases lay in between. CDR1 is MNHEY and CDR2 is SVGEGT in the germline V gene. CDR3 size: 16 residues. As DNA, the CDR3 is TGTGCCAGCAGTCCCGACCGCCGACCTTCCTCCTACGAGCAGTACTTC. This codes for CASSPDRRPSSYEQYF.

The chain has TRBV7-6 and TRBJ2-7, with TRBD1 as a possible D gene (5 bases). Trimming pared 5 bases from V and 2 bases from J, leaving 10 bases between. The CDR3 has 13 residues. Germline loops: CDR1 SGHVS, CDR2 FNYEAQ. Written as DNA, the CDR3 is TGTGCCAGCAGCCCTGACAGAGCCTACGAGCAGTACTTC. Encoded protein: CASSPDRAYEQYF.

The CDR3 region is CASRRHDRDNEQFF. The CDR3 nucleotides read TGTGCCAGCAGGCGCCATGACAGGGACAATGAGCAGTTCTTC. J is TRBJ2-1 and V is TRBV6-6, with 7 bases that match TRBD1. V was clipped by 6 bases and J by 5 bases; unmatched bases: 7. The CDR3 loop spans 14 amino acids. CDR1 and CDR2 from the germline V gene are MNHNY and SVGAGI (reference sequence).

The V call is TRBV7-9, the J call TRBJ2-5; perhaps TRBD2 as D (6 bases). Trimming left V 3 bases short and J 3 bases short, with 14 bases between. This CDR3 comprises 15 residues. Germline values: CDR1 SEHNR, CDR2 FQNEAQ (reference sequence). As DNA, the CDR3 is TGTGCCAGCAGCTTTAGGCGGGGCTTGGAAGAGACCCAGTACTTC. As protein: CASSFRRGLEETQYF.